This is a list of T cell receptor beta chains from one sample in a study of vaccination and CD4 T cells after COVID-19. For these receptors, no antigen is known. TCRdb redid the calling of the PCR reads with MiXCR, one entry per CDR3 protein. The data contain about 19,000 distinct CDR3 sequences, roughly 31% of them seen just once; the ten biggest clones take up about 16%. Sequencing input: cultured CD4+ T cells from blood. These TCRs come from a human donor with COVID-19. Both conserved end residues are part of each CDR3. A D gene is named only where the DNA matches it firmly. Where a row states a size, it is once, few, many or the class of an expanded clone; other rows omit it.

abundance: .
j_gene: TRBJ1-1
v_gene: TRBV6-5
d_gene: TRBD1
CDR3aa: CACSYPGQGNTEAFF
CDR3nt: TGTGCCTGCAGTTATCCTGGACAGGGTAACACTGAAGCTTTCTTT

abundance: few
j_gene: TRBJ1-4
v_gene: TRBV27
d_gene: .
CDR3aa: CASSGFRVGGNEKLFF
CDR3nt: TGTGCCAGCAGTGGATTTCGGGTTGGTGGTAATGAAAAACTGTTTTTT

abundance: .
j_gene: TRBJ2-5
v_gene: TRBV4-2
d_gene: TRBD2
CDR3aa: CASSQGSSGGRETQYF
CDR3nt: TGTGCCAGCAGCCAAGGCTCTAGCGGGGGGCGGGAGACCCAGTACTTC

abundance: .
j_gene: TRBJ2-5
v_gene: TRBV6-2/TRBV6-3
d_gene: TRBD2
CDR3aa: CASSWTGGRRELGETQYF
CDR3nt: TGTGCCAGCAGTTGGACGGGGGGGCGGCGGGAATTGGGAGAGACCCAGTACTTC

abundance: few
j_gene: TRBJ2-5
v_gene: TRBV6-1
d_gene: .
CDR3aa: CASRGHPRETQYF
CDR3nt: TGTGCCAGCAGGGGACACCCAAGAGAGACCCAGTACTTC

abundance: .
j_gene: TRBJ2-2
v_gene: TRBV10-3
d_gene: TRBD1
CDR3aa: CAINSGQVNTGELFF
CDR3nt: TGTGCCATCAATTCGGGACAGGTGAACACCGGGGAGCTGTTTTTT

abundance: few
j_gene: TRBJ1-1
v_gene: TRBV12-5
d_gene: .
CDR3aa: CASGLNTEAFF
CDR3nt: TGTGCTAGTGGGCTGAACACTGAAGCTTTCTTT

abundance: medium-sized
j_gene: TRBJ1-5
v_gene: TRBV29-1
d_gene: .
CDR3aa: CSARDNYNQPQHF
CDR3nt: TGCAGCGCCCGGGACAACTACAATCAGCCCCAGCATTTT

abundance: few
j_gene: TRBJ1-6
v_gene: TRBV6-5
d_gene: .
CDR3aa: CASSYAGTLNSPLHF
CDR3nt: TGTGCCAGCAGTTACGCAGGGACACTTAATTCACCCCTCCACTTT

abundance: few
j_gene: TRBJ1-4
v_gene: TRBV6-1
d_gene: .
CDR3aa: CASSDRRATNEKLFF
CDR3nt: TGTGCCAGCAGTGACCGCAGAGCAACTAATGAAAAACTGTTTTTT

abundance: few
j_gene: TRBJ2-2
v_gene: TRBV2
d_gene: .
CDR3aa: CASSANRITGELFF
CDR3nt: TGTGCCAGCAGCGCCAACAGGATTACCGGGGAGCTGTTTTTT

abundance: .
j_gene: TRBJ1-5
v_gene: TRBV12-3/TRBV12-4
d_gene: TRBD1
CDR3aa: CASIRDRGQRSNQPQHF
CDR3nt: TGTGCCAGCATCCGGGACAGGGGGCAGAGGAGCAATCAGCCCCAGCATTTT

abundance: once
j_gene: TRBJ2-4
v_gene: TRBV10-2
d_gene: .
CDR3aa: CASSEPTGPLAKNIQYF
CDR3nt: TGCGCCAGCAGTGAGCCGACAGGTCCCCTAGCCAAAAACATTCAGTACTTC

abundance: .
j_gene: TRBJ2-7
v_gene: TRBV18
d_gene: TRBD1
CDR3aa: CASSPATGAYEQYF
CDR3nt: TGTGCCAGCTCACCAGCGACAGGGGCATACGAGCAGTACTTC

abundance: .
j_gene: TRBJ2-3
v_gene: TRBV5-1
d_gene: TRBD1
CDR3aa: CASSTGQGLTDTQYF
CDR3nt: TGCGCCAGCAGCACGGGACAGGGGCTAACAGATACGCAGTATTTT

abundance: .
j_gene: TRBJ2-1
v_gene: TRBV24-1
d_gene: TRBD2
CDR3aa: CATSDLKGLAGGRGEQFF
CDR3nt: TGTGCCACCAGTGATTTGAAGGGACTAGCGGGGGGCCGGGGTGAGCAGTTCTTC

abundance: few
j_gene: TRBJ2-2
v_gene: TRBV6-1
d_gene: TRBD1
CDR3aa: CASTRQGNTGELFF
CDR3nt: TGTGCCAGCACTCGACAGGGTAACACCGGGGAGCTGTTTTTT

abundance: .
j_gene: TRBJ2-2
v_gene: TRBV7-3
d_gene: .
CDR3aa: CASSSRNTGELFF
CDR3nt: TGTGCCAGCAGCTCAAGAAACACCGGGGAGCTGTTTTTT

abundance: few
j_gene: TRBJ2-7
v_gene: TRBV7-9
d_gene: .
CDR3aa: CASSLGSVAGWYF
CDR3nt: TGTGCCAGCAGCTTAGGGTCGGTTGCCGGGTGGTACTTC

abundance: .
j_gene: TRBJ2-3
v_gene: TRBV12-3/TRBV12-4
d_gene: .
CDR3aa: CASRHSSGTQYF
CDR3nt: TGTGCCAGCAGACATAGCAGCGGTACGCAGTATTTT

abundance: .
j_gene: TRBJ2-7
v_gene: TRBV2
d_gene: .
CDR3aa: CATTPDNYEQYF
CDR3nt: TGTGCCACCACCCCGGACAACTACGAGCAGTACTTC

abundance: .
j_gene: TRBJ2-2
v_gene: TRBV12-3/TRBV12-4
d_gene: .
CDR3aa: CASSLSGPNTGELFF
CDR3nt: TGTGCCAGCAGTTTGAGCGGACCAAACACCGGGGAGCTGTTTTTT

abundance: .
j_gene: TRBJ2-7
v_gene: TRBV10-3
d_gene: TRBD1
CDR3aa: CAISESRGGGEQYF
CDR3nt: TGTGCCATCAGTGAGTCGAGAGGGGGCGGGGAGCAGTACTTC

abundance: medium-sized
j_gene: TRBJ2-7
v_gene: TRBV6-1
d_gene: .
CDR3aa: CASSGVEDGEQYF
CDR3nt: TGTGCCAGCAGCGGGGTGGAGGACGGCGAGCAGTACTTC

abundance: few
j_gene: TRBJ2-2
v_gene: TRBV24-1
d_gene: .
CDR3aa: CATSGGFGELFF
CDR3nt: TGTGCCACCAGTGGTGGGTTCGGGGAGCTGTTTTTT

abundance: .
j_gene: TRBJ2-2
v_gene: TRBV6-1
d_gene: .
CDR3aa: CASSDRDMVGELFF
CDR3nt: TGTGCCAGCAGTGACAGGGACATGGTCGGGGAGCTGTTTTTT

abundance: .
j_gene: TRBJ1-5
v_gene: TRBV30
d_gene: .
CDR3aa: CAWSVRGNQPQHF
CDR3nt: TGTGCCTGGAGTGTACGGGGGAATCAGCCCCAGCATTTT

abundance: .
j_gene: TRBJ2-6
v_gene: TRBV20-1
d_gene: TRBD1
CDR3aa: CSASDRGYGANVLTF
CDR3nt: TGCAGTGCTAGTGACAGGGGGTATGGGGCCAACGTCCTGACTTTC

abundance: few
j_gene: TRBJ2-7
v_gene: TRBV6-1
d_gene: TRBD1
CDR3aa: CASSPLDRGPFYEQYF
CDR3nt: TGTGCCAGCAGCCCTCTTGACAGGGGGCCTTTTTACGAGCAGTACTTC

abundance: .
j_gene: TRBJ1-2
v_gene: TRBV4-2
d_gene: .
CDR3aa: CASSQVVGFNYGYTF
CDR3nt: TGTGCCAGCAGCCAAGTCGTCGGCTTCAACTATGGCTACACCTTC

abundance: few
j_gene: TRBJ2-2
v_gene: TRBV30
d_gene: .
CDR3aa: CAWSVRRGQNTGELFF
CDR3nt: TGTGCCTGGAGTGTACGTCGGGGCCAGAACACCGGGGAGCTGTTTTTT

abundance: .
j_gene: TRBJ2-1
v_gene: TRBV15
d_gene: TRBD1
CDR3aa: CATSRAGTGRNEQFF
CDR3nt: TGTGCCACCAGCAGAGCCGGGACAGGGAGAAATGAGCAGTTCTTC

abundance: .
j_gene: TRBJ2-1
v_gene: TRBV2
d_gene: .
CDR3aa: CASSLSGVNEQFF
CDR3nt: TGTGCCAGCAGCCTGTCGGGGGTCAATGAGCAGTTCTTC

abundance: few
j_gene: TRBJ1-2
v_gene: TRBV19
d_gene: TRBD1
CDR3aa: CASSLRQGARKDGYTF
CDR3nt: TGTGCCAGTAGTCTAAGACAGGGGGCGAGGAAGGATGGCTACACCTTC

abundance: few
j_gene: TRBJ2-7
v_gene: TRBV15
d_gene: .
CDR3aa: CATSRDASKREQYF
CDR3nt: TGTGCCACCAGCAGAGATGCGTCAAAGCGCGAGCAGTACTTC

abundance: few
j_gene: TRBJ2-3
v_gene: TRBV12-3/TRBV12-4
d_gene: TRBD1
CDR3aa: CASRLTGGGTDTQYF
CDR3nt: TGTGCCAGCAGACTAACAGGGGGAGGCACAGATACGCAGTATTTT

abundance: .
j_gene: TRBJ2-7
v_gene: TRBV12-3/TRBV12-4
d_gene: TRBD1
CDR3aa: CASSNYRQRRQGRFRDEQYF
CDR3nt: TGTGCCAGCAGTAATTACCGCCAGCGTCGACAGGGGAGGTTCAGGGACGAGCAGTACTTC

abundance: .
j_gene: TRBJ2-3
v_gene: TRBV12-3/TRBV12-4
d_gene: .
CDR3aa: CASHGAGLGTDTQYF
CDR3nt: TGTGCCTCTCATGGGGCTGGTCTAGGCACAGATACGCAGTATTTT

abundance: few
j_gene: TRBJ1-1
v_gene: TRBV7-2
d_gene: .
CDR3aa: CASSSWGGGTEAFF
CDR3nt: TGTGCCAGCAGCTCTTGGGGGGGCGGGACTGAAGCTTTCTTT

abundance: .
j_gene: TRBJ1-2
v_gene: TRBV6-1
d_gene: .
CDR3aa: CASSEAGTGYTF
CDR3nt: TGTGCCAGCAGTGAAGCCGGCACGGGCTACACCTTC

abundance: .
j_gene: TRBJ1-2
v_gene: TRBV4-3
d_gene: .
CDR3aa: CASSQDLSTNYGYTF
CDR3nt: TGCGCCAGCAGCCAAGATCTAAGTACTAACTATGGCTACACCTTC

abundance: .
j_gene: TRBJ2-5
v_gene: TRBV6-5
d_gene: TRBD1
CDR3aa: CASSYSGQGGETQYF
CDR3nt: TGTGCCAGCAGTTACTCGGGACAGGGTGGAGAGACCCAGTACTTC

abundance: .
j_gene: TRBJ1-2
v_gene: TRBV19
d_gene: .
CDR3aa: CASRSVGGYTF
CDR3nt: TGTGCCAGTAGATCGGTAGGTGGCTACACCTTC

abundance: .
j_gene: TRBJ1-1
v_gene: TRBV20-1
d_gene: .
CDR3aa: CSARGTGWDTEAFF
CDR3nt: TGCAGTGCTAGAGGCACAGGGTGGGACACTGAAGCTTTCTTT

abundance: .
j_gene: TRBJ2-5
v_gene: TRBV20-1
d_gene: TRBD2
CDR3aa: CSASLAGAPQETQYF
CDR3nt: TGCAGTGCTTCCCTAGCGGGGGCCCCTCAAGAGACCCAGTACTTC

abundance: .
j_gene: TRBJ1-1
v_gene: TRBV15
d_gene: .
CDR3aa: CATSSGHLNTEAFF
CDR3nt: TGTGCCACCAGCAGCGGACACCTGAACACTGAAGCTTTCTTT

abundance: few
j_gene: TRBJ2-5
v_gene: TRBV19
d_gene: TRBD2
CDR3aa: CASSGGLVQETQYF
CDR3nt: TGTGCCAGTAGTGGAGGACTAGTCCAAGAGACCCAGTACTTC

abundance: few
j_gene: TRBJ2-7
v_gene: TRBV20-1
d_gene: TRBD2
CDR3aa: CSARDPGSGVSYEQYF
CDR3nt: TGCAGTGCTAGAGATCCGGGGAGCGGGGTCTCCTACGAGCAGTACTTC

abundance: few
j_gene: TRBJ2-3
v_gene: TRBV6-5
d_gene: TRBD2
CDR3aa: CASSWSGGADTQYF
CDR3nt: TGTGCCAGCAGTTGGAGCGGGGGGGCCGATACGCAGTATTTT